This T cell receptor beta chain was sequenced during a study of shared clonotypes between healthy human individuals. Germline V gene data show CDR1 as SNHLY and CDR2 as FYNNEI. Trimming left V 1 base short and J 4 bases short, with 9 bases between. The CDR3 contains 14 residues. This table comes from immunoSEQ multiplex PCR, and its TCRdb copy is limited to in-frame clones, with some not included. Found here are 2 million to 2.5 million clones, nearly 97% of them singletons; the top ten hold approximately 0.13%. The V gene is TRBV2, the J gene TRBJ2-3, with D possibly being TRBD1 (5 bases). This receptor was taken from a young man in good health. The sequenced sample was naive CD4+ T cells sorted from blood. Noted subset: CD45RA+ positively selected. The chain's CDR3 is CASSEGQGSDTQYF. The CDR3, as DNA: TGTGCCAGCAGTGAAGGCCAGGGCTCAGATACGCAGTATTTT.